These 30 T cell receptor beta chains were all obtained from the same sample, sequenced in a study of shared clonotypes between healthy human individuals. The data were produced by immunoSEQ multiplex PCR, yet TCRdb's version contains in-frame clones alone and is incomplete. The sample lists around 2,000,000 clones, roughly 94% occurring once. The naive CD8 population came from CD45RO-negative cells selected for CCR7, without terminally differentiated effector memory CD45RA+ cells. The sample comprised naive CD8+ T cells sorted from blood. Receptors were obtained from a man aged 18 to 30 in good health.

This clone was seen once. V usage is TRBV27 and J usage is TRBJ2-7; the D call may be TRBD1 or TRBD2 (5 bases each). This CDR3 has 13 amino acids. Germline values: CDR1 MNHEY, CDR2 SMNVEV (reference sequence). Trimming took off 4 bases at V and 3 bases at J, with 10 bases between the two ends. The chain's CDR3 is CASSWDPNYEQYF. The DNA of the CDR3 is TGTGCCAGCAGTTGGGACCCCAACTACGAGCAGTACTTC.

J is TRBJ2-1 and V is TRBV10-1, with D tentatively TRBD1 (6 bases). CDR1 and CDR2 from the germline V gene are WNHNN and SYGVQD (reference sequence). The CDR3 consists of 17 residues. The V end was cut by 7 bases, the J end by 5 bases, with 24 bases between. This CDR3 is CASNHPRSRGNNNEQFF. CDR3 bases: TGCGCCAGCAATCACCCCAGGAGCAGGGGAAATAACAATGAGCAGTTCTTC.

The chain joins TRBV9 to TRBJ2-2; D perhaps matches TRBD2 (5 bases). Looked up from germline, CDR1 is SGDLS and CDR2 is YYNGEE. Trimming took 6 bases from V and 2 from J, leaving 8 bases between them. The CDR3 contains 13 residues. CDR3: CASNEGNTGELFF. The CDR3 coding sequence is TGTGCCAGCAACGAGGGAAACACCGGGGAGCTGTTTTTT.

About this clone itself: The sample holds other DNA sequences that translate to the same CDR3. The J gene is TRBJ2-7, the V gene TRBV5-4; D unresolved. Germline-derived CDR1 and CDR2 are SGHNT and YYREEE (reference sequence). The CDR3 has 13 amino acids. V was clipped by 2 bases and J by 1 base, with 7 bases between them. The CDR3 sequence is CASSFSGSYEQYF. The CDR3 nucleotides are TGTGCCAGCAGCTTTTCCGGTTCCTACGAGCAGTACTTC.

The rearrangement uses TRBV11-2 and TRBJ2-2; no definite D call. The V and J ends lost 3 bases and 6 bases respectively, with 11 bases between them. CDR3 length: 14 residues. CDR1 is SGHAT and CDR2 is FQNNGV in the germline V gene. DNA of the CDR3: TGTGCCAGCAGCTTGACCCGGTGGGCCGGGGAGCTGTTTTTT. It specifies CASSLTRWAGELFF.

The gene calls are TRBV6-6 and TRBJ2-2, with no clear D. CDR1 is MNHNY and CDR2 is SVGAGI in the germline V gene (reference sequence). Between the trimmed V and J ends, which lost 2 bases and 4 bases, there was a span of 5 bases. The CDR3 runs 13 residues. The chain's CDR3 is CASSYGSTGELFF. The CDR3 nucleotides are TGTGCCAGCAGTTACGGTAGCACCGGGGAGCTGTTTTTT.

The chain recombines TRBV2 with TRBJ2-1; perhaps TRBD2 as D (6 bases). Germline V gene data show CDR1 as SNHLY and CDR2 as FYNNEI. This CDR3 region has 14 residues. With 6 bases removed from V and 9 bases from J, the gap between germline ends came to 18 bases. DNA of the CDR3: TGTGCCAGCAGCAACGAAGGCGGGACCGGTGAGCAGTTCTTC. Translated, it gives CASSNEGGTGEQFF.

This clone is a singleton in its sample. The chain joins TRBV19 to TRBJ2-5; TRBD2 matches at 14 bases. The CDR3 is 18 amino acids. Trimming at V came to 6 bases and at J to 0 bases, leaving 9 bases not matched to a gene. The germline gives CDR1 LNHDA, CDR2 SQIVND (reference sequence). DNA of the CDR3: TGTGCCAGTAGCGGGACTAGCGGGGGCCCTTGGTACCAAGAGACCCAGTACTTC. Its protein product is CASSGTSGGPWYQETQYF.

V usage is TRBV9 and J usage is TRBJ2-3, with D tentatively TRBD2 (6 bases). The V gene's germline CDR1 is SGDLS and CDR2 YYNGEE. The CDR3 runs 14 residues. V lost 4 bases and J lost 11, with 20 bases in between. In nucleotides, the CDR3 is TGTGCCAGCAGCTCGTCCGGTTTCGGCGGGGAGCAGTATTTT. It codes for CASSSSGFGGEQYF.

This clone was recorded once. The rearrangement uses TRBV4-1 and TRBJ2-7; 7 positions match TRBD1. J lost 5 bases, V lost 2 bases, and 3 bases had no gene match. Germline V gene lookup returns CDR1 MGHRA and CDR2 YSYEKL. This CDR3 region has 13 residues. The CDR3 region has the DNA TGCGCCAGCAGCCAAAGGGGGCTGGACGAGCAGTACTTC. It encodes CASSQRGLDEQYF.

The genes are TRBV6-1 and TRBJ2-2; D uncertain. V was shortened by 8 bases and J by 5 bases, with 15 bases between the two germline ends. Germline CDR1 is MNHNS and CDR2 is SASEGT. This CDR3 comprises 14 residues. The CDR3 DNA reads as TGTGCCAGCTATGCCCCAGGTTTAACCGGGGAGCTGTTTTTT. It specifies CASYAPGLTGELFF.

J is TRBJ1-1 and V is TRBV9; D call uncertain. Germline CDR1 and CDR2: SGDLS and YYNGEE. This CDR3 spans 16 amino acids. V was shortened by 0 bases and J by 2 bases, with 14 bases between the two germline ends. CDR3 sequence: CASSVGRGSSNTEAFF. CDR3 sequence (DNA): TGTGCCAGCAGCGTAGGTAGAGGGAGTAGCAACACTGAAGCTTTCTTT.

The sample holds one count of this clone. CDR3 region: CASSEWSRPQNEQFF. CDR3 bases: TGTGCCAGCAGTGAATGGAGTAGACCACAGAATGAGCAGTTCTTC. The chain carries TRBV25-1 and TRBJ2-1, with D unclear. CDR1 and CDR2 (germline): MGHDK, SYGVNS. CDR3 size: 15 residues. Trimming took off 1 base at V and 7 bases at J, with 14 bases between the two ends.

The V gene is TRBV30, the J gene TRBJ1-6; a possible D gene is TRBD1 (5 bases). The CDR3 is 10 residues long. The germline V gene encodes CDR1 GTSNPN and CDR2 SVGIG (reference sequence). Trimming stripped 0 bases from V and 15 bases from J, with 6 bases between. This chain's CDR3 is CAWSVQDLHF. CDR3 nucleotides: TGTGCCTGGAGTGTACAGGACCTCCACTTT.

V usage is TRBV10-3 and J usage is TRBJ2-3; 9 bases fit TRBD1. Germline lookup yields CDR1 ENHRY and CDR2 SYGVKD. CDR3 size: 15 residues. Unmatched junction bases numbered 5, after V lost 2 bases and J lost 5 bases. The CDR3 region has the DNA TGTGCCATCAGTGAGCCAGGGACAGGGCAAGATACGCAGTATTTT. It encodes CAISEPGTGQDTQYF.

As concerns this clone: This sample also contains other DNA sequences that code for the same CDR3. The chain is built from TRBV30 and TRBJ2-1; 7 bases are a match to TRBD2. The germline V gene encodes CDR1 GTSNPN and CDR2 SVGIG (reference sequence). With 5 bases clipped from V and 7 bases from J, the junction kept 2 bases outside the gene matches. The CDR3 is 11 amino acids. The CDR3 sequence: CAWGLVNEQFF. For the CDR3, the DNA is TGTGCCTGGGGACTAGTGAATGAGCAGTTCTTC.

This clone was seen once. The V gene is TRBV9, the J gene TRBJ1-2; TRBD1 is a possible D gene (6 bases). Germline V gene data show CDR1 as SGDLS and CDR2 as YYNGEE. The V end lost 7 bases, the J end lost 5 bases, and 9 bases lay between the germline ends. The CDR3 runs 11 residues. The CDR3 DNA reads TGTGCCAGCGGGCAGGGGTATGGCTACACCTTC. This gives the protein CASGQGYGYTF.

V gene TRBV4-1 combines with J gene TRBJ2-2, with D perhaps TRBD1 (7 bases). The germline gives CDR1 MGHRA, CDR2 YSYEKL. The CDR3 is made up of 15 amino acids. V was pared by 0 bases and J by 3 bases, with 8 bases between. In DNA, the CDR3 is TGCGCCAGCAGCCAAGACAGGGGGGACACCGGGGAGCTGTTTTTT. It yields the protein CASSQDRGDTGELFF.

The chain has TRBV11-2 and TRBJ1-2; D may be TRBD1 (5 bases). There are 14 residues in the CDR3. Germline V gene lookup returns CDR1 SGHAT and CDR2 FQNNGV. Trimming took off 5 bases at V and 8 bases at J, with 18 bases between the two ends. The CDR3 sequence is CASSDPGTPYGYTF. The CDR3 DNA sequence: TGTGCCAGCAGCGACCCGGGGACCCCCTACGGCTACACCTTC.

On this clone: One junction end does not reproduce the germline sequence, and a read error may be involved. This chain uses TRBV4-3 with TRBJ2-7, with no clear D. Germline CDR1 LGHNA, CDR2 YSLEER. The CDR3 is 10 amino acids. The CDR3 loop reads CASSKESRIF. In DNA form, the CDR3 reads TGCGCCAGCAGCAAAGAATCCCGGATCTTC.

Regarding this clone: In the same sample, other DNA sequences code for this CDR3. The chain carries TRBV27 and TRBJ1-6; D might be TRBD1 (6 bases). CDR3 length: 14 residues. Germline lookup yields CDR1 MNHEY and CDR2 SMNVEV (reference sequence). Trimming shortened V by 7 bases and J by 6 bases, and 13 bases separated the two germline ends. Written as DNA, the CDR3 is TGTGCCAGCACTCCGACAGGCGGTAATTCACCCCTCCACTTT. Amino acids: CASTPTGGNSPLHF.

The chain combines TRBV28 with TRBJ2-7, with TRBD2 matching 9 bases. CDR3 size: 19 residues. Germline CDR1 is MDHEN and CDR2 is SYDVKM. The J segment lost 7 bases and the V segment lost 7 bases, leaving 26 bases of the junction unmatched. The CDR3 nucleotides read TGTGCCAGCAAAAAAGGGTTGAGCGGGAGGACTTCGGGCGTAAGGGAGCAGTACTTC. Translation gives CASKKGLSGRTSGVREQYF.

This chain links TRBV6-1 with TRBJ1-1; possibly TRBD1 for D (6 bases). Trimming took 3 bases from V and 0 from J, leaving 8 bases between them. Germline values: CDR1 MNHNS, CDR2 SASEGT. The CDR3 sequence is 14 residues long. Here the CDR3 DNA reads TGTGCCAGCAGTGAGGGGACATTGAACACTGAAGCTTTCTTT. Translation gives CASSEGTLNTEAFF.

The chain's CDR3 is CASSAGGPGTGELFF. The CDR3, as DNA: TGCGCCAGCAGCGCGGGAGGGCCGGGCACCGGGGAGCTGTTTTTT. J is TRBJ2-2 and V is TRBV4-3; 9 bases align to TRBD2. This CDR3 spans 15 amino acids. After removal of 5 bases from V and 4 bases from J, the junction contained 5 bases not matched to a gene. From germline, CDR1 is LGHNA and CDR2 YSLEER.

The rearrangement uses TRBV30 and TRBJ2-7; D may be TRBD1 (5 bases). Per germline, CDR1 GTSNPN and CDR2 SVGIG (reference sequence). V was clipped by 1 base and J by 6 bases, with 16 bases between them. The CDR3 length is 14 residues. CDR3 protein: CAWSGGQGFGEQYF. The CDR3 region has the DNA TGTGCCTGGAGTGGGGGTCAGGGTTTCGGCGAGCAGTACTTC.

The chain has TRBV4-1 and TRBJ2-7, with D perhaps TRBD2 (6 bases). CDR3 length equals 15 residues. CDR1 is MGHRA, CDR2 YSYEKL, per germline. V lost 4 bases to trimming and J lost 0 bases, with 13 bases between them. CDR3 nucleotide sequence: TGCGCCAGCAGCCGCCAAAACGGGGGCTCCTACGAGCAGTACTTC. Translation gives CASSRQNGGSYEQYF.

The rearrangement uses TRBV7-2 and TRBJ2-1; 7 nucleotides line up with TRBD2. Germline V gene lookup returns CDR1 SGHTA and CDR2 FQGNSA. The CDR3 has 16 amino acids. Trimming took 1 base from V and 0 from J; bases not matched to a gene: 3. The CDR3 spells CASSLERTSSYNEQFF. The CDR3 DNA sequence: TGTGCCAGCAGCTTAGAACGGACTAGCTCCTACAATGAGCAGTTCTTC.

The rearrangement joins TRBV9 to TRBJ1-3; TRBD1 is a possible D gene (6 bases). Germline V CDR1 and CDR2: SGDLS, YYNGEE. V lost 4 bases and J 0 bases, leaving 8 bases between the germline ends. This CDR3 has 14 amino acids. In DNA, the CDR3 is TGTGCCAGCAGCATGGGGGCCTCTGGAAACACCATATATTTT. Its translation is CASSMGASGNTIYF. The entire variable domain, with the rest obtained from reference TRBV9 and TRBJ1-3, is as follows: DSGVTQTPKHLITATGQRVTLRCSPRSGDLSVYWYQQSLDQGLQFLIQYYNGEERAKGNILERFSAQQFPDLHSELNLSSLELGDSALYFCASSMGASGNTIYFGEGSWLTVV.

Comments on this clone: The same CDR3 is also encoded by other DNA sequences in this sample. This chain connects TRBV7-6 to TRBJ2-3; 9 positions match TRBD2. The germline V gene has CDR1 SGHVS and CDR2 FNYEAQ. Losses at the gene ends were 3 bases for V and 3 bases for J; bases not matched to a gene: 1. The CDR3 runs to 14 residues. The chain's CDR3 is CASSLAGGTDTQYF. As DNA, the CDR3 is TGTGCCAGCAGCTTGGCGGGGGGGACAGATACGCAGTATTTT.

The chain uses TRBV7-8 and TRBJ1-1, with 8 bases lining up with TRBD1. With 3 bases clipped from V and 5 bases from J, the junction kept 14 bases outside the gene matches. The CDR3 is made up of 17 amino acids. Germline assignment: CDR1 SGHVS and CDR2 FQNEAQ. CDR3 sequence reads: CASSLEQTGEFGTEAFF. The CDR3 DNA sequence: TGTGCCAGCAGCTTGGAACAGACAGGGGAGTTTGGGACTGAAGCTTTCTTT.